This TCR beta chain was recorded in a study of T cell responses to AZD1222 COVID-19 vaccine. The protocol was immunoSEQ multiplex PCR, while the TCRdb copy is restricted to in-frame clones and leaves out a portion. The sample has about 59,000 clones; approximately 89% are singletons. The receptor was derived from an adult who received the AZD1222 COVID-19 vaccine. The input for sequencing was peripheral blood, taken 28 days after the second AZD1222 dose.

The CDR3 loop is CATSRDRGHSDTQYF. DNA for the CDR3: TGTGCCACCAGCAGAGACAGGGGGCACTCAGATACGCAGTATTTT. This chain links TRBV15 with TRBJ2-3, with TRBD1 matching 8 bases. Losses at the gene ends were 0 bases for V and 4 bases for J; bases not matched to a gene: 3. Germline V CDR1 and CDR2: LNHNV, YYDKDF (reference sequence). There are 15 residues in the CDR3. Together with reference TRBV15 and TRBJ2-3, the CDR3 gives the full variable domain: DAMVIQNPRYQVTQFGKPVTLSCSQTLNHNVMYWYQQKSSQAPKLLFHYYDKDFNNEADTPDNFQSRRPNTSFCFLDIRSPGLGDTAMYLCATSRDRGHSDTQYFGPGTRLTVL.